This TCR beta chain was captured in a study of T cells in Graves' hyperthyroidism and ophthalmopathy (dated by TCRdb to the late 2010s). Looking at the study overall: Peripheral blood was collected at initial diagnosis, before any treatment. For training and testing, the 80 to 100 patients in the discovery cohort were randomly divided in a 7:3 ratio. Thyroid tissue and blood T-cell repertoires from about six Graves' hyperthyroidism patients were also compared in the study. A discovery cohort of around 100 patients, roughly 43 with Graves' ophthalmopathy and approximately 55 with stable Graves' hyperthyroidism, was used to find distinguishing TCR V-J signatures. Once sampling was done, hyperthyroidism patients were given methimazole at a starting dose of 30 mg daily, whereas ophthalmopathy patients were given high-dose intravenous methylprednisolone. The paper describes TCR Vbeta CDR3 sequencing of around 130 peripheral blood samples, made up of under 50 ophthalmopathy patients, approximately 73 hyperthyroidism patients and 17 progressor patients. Prospective prediction of ophthalmopathy was tested in an independent validation cohort consisting of roughly 19 hyperthyroidism patients and approximately 16 patients who later progressed to ophthalmopathy. The paper as a whole reports these results and caveats: No statistical method was used to fix the sample size in advance, and group allocation was not hidden from the investigators. A 13 V-J signature model separated ophthalmopathy from stable hyperthyroidism, with 87.88% sensitivity and 81.08% specificity in cross-validation and 80%/75% in testing. Most expanded thyroid clonotypes (frequency above 0.001) were also found in blood, which suggests that blood repertoires may mirror thyroid immune responses. During validation, the model predicted progression to ophthalmopathy a median of roughly six months ahead of onset, with approximately 70% sensitivity and more than 72% specificity.

Including cysteine and phenylalanine, the CDR3 has 15 amino acids. This entry keeps only the CDR3 DNA: 45 bases, framed from base 1. The germline V gene (reference sequence) supplies CDR1 SEHNR and CDR2 FQNEAQ. V drops 2 bases and J drops 1 base, leaving 11 bases in between. TCR beta CDR3 regions were amplified from RNA transcripts. The TCR CDR3 was subjected to a first round of RT-PCR using the HTBI primer set and the Qiagen OneStep RT-PCR kit. A second multiplex PCR round built the libraries, followed by size selection and purification. The libraries were sequenced on an Illumina HiSeq2000 using paired-end 100 bp reads. As for the authors' bioinformatics: SOAPnuke was used to process the raw data, removing reads that contained adapters or uncalled bases, had a mean Phred below 15, or lacked an exact match to the constant primer or identifier. High-quality paired reads were merged using COPE v1.2.5, and each unique nucleotide sequence was defined as a clonotype. Clonotypes were aligned to IMGT TRBV, TRBD and TRBJ reference segments using MiTCR v1.1. Analysis was restricted to V-J combinations with a frequency above 0.0001, which covered roughly 99% of repertoires. A TCS score was defined as the ratio between F50 (clonal expansion) and ExV (chaos), using BLOSUM62-based TCRdist between CDR3 peptides within each V-J. Welch's t-statistics and random forest reduced roughly 540 V-J features to fewer than 15, which were used in a naive Bayes classifier (R e1071). TCRdb reworked the public reads: Q25 trimming with fastp, MiXCR clone assembly, productive beta chains retained. Every CDR3 protein is listed once, alongside the most common genes and DNA of its rows. Clone size and V and J calls follow TCRdb, not the original study. Within this sample are about 380,000 distinct CDR3 sequences, with around a sixth of them counted one time only. In total, the top ten clones hold over 35% of the sample.

This clonotype was found many times. The antigen it recognizes is unknown. Qualities for individual bases were not recorded, and no much larger clone is one base off. Moderately to severely active disease, a Clinical Activity Score of at least 3, a NOSPECS grade of at least 4, and a duration under 3 months were present in ophthalmopathy patients. Patients with uncontrolled infections, other autoimmune diseases, pregnancy or lactation were excluded. Diagnoses relied on clinical symptoms, serum thyroxine and TRAb, thyroid ultrasound and orbital computed tomography. PBMCs were separated from over 9 ml of fresh peripheral blood using Ficoll-Paque density gradient centrifugation. Total RNA was extracted using Trizol reagent, and RNA quality was assessed on an Agilent 2100 Bioanalyzer.

This chain is built from TRBV7-9 and TRBJ1-2, with TRBD1 as a weak D call on 5 bases. Sequencing was performed on blood. The TCR originated in a man in his late teens or twenties with Graves' ophthalmopathy. The nucleotides are TGTGCCAGCAGCTTATTCCAGGGCAGTAACTATGGCTACACCTTC. Its protein is CASSLFQGSNYGYTF. The variable domain in full, with residues beyond the CDR3 obtained from the reference TRBV7-9 and TRBJ1-2 genes, is DTGVSQNPRHKITKRGQNVTFRCDPISEHNRLYWYRQTLGQGPEFLTYFQNEAQLEKSRLLSDRFSAERPKGSFSTLEIQRTEQGDSAMYLCASSLFQGSNYGYTFGSGTRLTVV.